The 23 T cell receptor beta chains below were found in one sample sequenced in a study of cytomegalovirus exposure and HLA in healthy donors. 13 Jbeta primers and 60 Vbeta primers were used for the PCR. Libraries were prepared by immunoSEQ multiplex PCR; TCRdb keeps only in-frame clonotypes and omits some of them. The sample lists some 150,000 clones; about 80% were seen once. Sample: PBMCs. These TCRs come from a young man in good health and CMV-seropositive.

In DNA form, the CDR3 reads TGTGCCAGCAGTCCACAGGGTGGCAATCAGCCCCAGCATTTT. This gives the protein CASSPQGGNQPQHF. This chain links TRBV6-5 with TRBJ1-5; D perhaps matches TRBD1 (6 bases). The CDR3 consists of 14 residues. V was trimmed by 5 bases and J by 2 bases, leaving 10 bases between them. The germline V gene has CDR1 MNHEY and CDR2 SVGAGI.

This clone came up once. V is TRBV6-1 and J is TRBJ1-5; 11 bases map to TRBD1. There are 17 residues in the CDR3. Germline trimming cut 5 bases from V and 9 bases from J; bases unmatched to any gene: 15. Germline-derived CDR1 and CDR2 are MNHNS and SASEGT. The CDR3 bases are TGTGCCAGCAGTAAAGAGAAAGGGACAGGGGGTATGAGGCCCCAGCATTTT. This encodes CASSKEKGTGGMRPQHF.

V is TRBV19 and J is TRBJ2-7; 8 nucleotides align to TRBD2. This CDR3 contains 14 residues. The V segment lost 6 bases and the J segment 2 bases; nucleotides outside the gene matches: 6. Germline values: CDR1 LNHDA, CDR2 SQIVND (reference sequence). The CDR3 bases are TGTGCCAGTAGGAGCGGGGGAAGGACCTACGAGCAGTACTTC. As protein: CASRSGGRTYEQYF. Variable domain in full (rest from reference TRBV19 and TRBJ2-7): DGGITQSPKYLFRKEGQNVTLSCEQNLNHDAMYWYRQDPGQGLRLIYYSQIVNDFQKGDIAEGYSVSREKKESFPLTVTSAQKNPTAFYLCASRSGGRTYEQYFGPGTRLTVT.

This clone was found once. V gene TRBV6-1 combines with J gene TRBJ2-7, with TRBD2 as a possible D gene (5 bases). Germline V lookup: CDR1 MNHNS, CDR2 SASEGT. This CDR3 comprises 17 residues. The ends were cut back, 4 bases at V and 6 bases at J, with 25 bases in the middle. The CDR3 here is CASSAGGWDISGVEQYF. The CDR3 bases are TGTGCCAGCAGTGCGGGCGGTTGGGATATTTCCGGGGTCGAGCAGTACTTC.

This rearrangement joins TRBV28 to TRBJ1-6; no reliable D call. CDR1 is MDHEN and CDR2 is SYDVKM in the germline V gene. The CDR3 length is 13 residues. Trimming left V 7 bases short and J 0 bases short, with 4 bases between. CDR3 bases: TGTGCCAGCACGGGCTCCTATAATTCACCCCTCCACTTT. This codes for CASTGSYNSPLHF.

The chain uses TRBV6-5 and TRBJ2-1; the D gene is possibly TRBD1 (6 bases). The germline V gene has CDR1 MNHEY and CDR2 SVGAGI. Trimming pared 2 bases from V and 0 bases from J, leaving 8 bases between. The CDR3 has 15 amino acids. The CDR3 loop reads CASSYRDISYNEQFF. DNA of the CDR3: TGTGCCAGCAGTTACCGGGACATCTCCTACAATGAGCAGTTCTTC.

The chain combines TRBV6-6 with TRBJ2-5, with 8 bases fitting TRBD1. Germline V gene data show CDR1 as MNHNY and CDR2 as SVGAGI (reference sequence). The CDR3 length is 15 residues. Trimming at V came to 4 bases and at J to 3 bases, leaving 7 bases not matched to a gene. The CDR3 DNA sequence: TGTGCCAGCAGTTTTGCCGGGACAGGAGAAGAGACCCAGTACTTC. This encodes CASSFAGTGEETQYF.

The V call is TRBV30, the J call TRBJ1-4; TRBD1 matches 7 bases. CDR3 size: 15 residues. Trimming at V came to 3 bases and at J to 5 bases, leaving 9 bases not matched to a gene. Germline V lookup: CDR1 GTSNPN, CDR2 SVGIG (reference sequence). CDR3 region: CAWSRTGVLNEKLFF. CDR3 nucleotide sequence: TGTGCCTGGAGCCGCACAGGGGTCTTGAATGAAAAACTGTTTTTT.

Concerning this clone: Compared with germline, one end of the junction differs, possibly owing to a read error. The genes are TRBV19 and TRBJ2-7; 12 positions agree with TRBD2. Germline V gives CDR1 LNHDA, CDR2 SQIVND (reference sequence). The CDR3 loop spans 16 amino acids. CDR3 amino acids: CASSIERTSGIYEQCF. DNA of the CDR3: TGTGCCAGTAGTATAGAGAGGACTAGCGGGATCTACGAGCAGTGCTTC.

The chain is built from TRBV5-6 and TRBJ1-5, with 8 bases aligning to TRBD1. Trimming took 0 bases from V and 5 from J; bases not matched to a gene: 16. The CDR3 is 19 amino acids. CDR1 and CDR2 (germline): SGHDT, YYEEEE. CDR3 nucleotide sequence: TGTGCCAGCAGCTTGGCCAAGTCTCGCAGGGGGCCATTAGATCAGCCCCAGCATTTT. Encoded protein: CASSLAKSRRGPLDQPQHF.

The chain is built from TRBV19 and TRBJ1-2, with D unclear. V was pared by 7 bases and J by 3 bases, with 15 bases between. This CDR3 comprises 14 residues. Germline V CDR1 and CDR2: LNHDA, SQIVND (reference sequence). The CDR3 sequence: CASTSRTRDYGYTF. The DNA of the CDR3 is TGTGCCAGTACCTCGCGGACGCGGGACTATGGCTACACCTTC.

This chain links TRBV19 with TRBJ1-2, with D possibly being TRBD1 (6 bases). Germline CDR1 and CDR2: LNHDA and SQIVND (reference sequence). V lost 5 bases, J lost 4 bases, and 20 bases lay in between. This CDR3 is 16 amino acids long. The CDR3 sequence is CASSQTDSSEGYGYTF. In DNA, the CDR3 is TGTGCCAGTAGTCAAACGGACAGCTCAGAGGGCTATGGCTACACCTTC.

The chain recombines TRBV5-1 with TRBJ2-7, with TRBD1 identical over 7 bases. The CDR3 is 15 amino acids. CDR1 is SGHRS, CDR2 YFSETQ, per germline. V was clipped by 4 bases and J by 2 bases; unmatched bases: 9. Written as DNA, the CDR3 is TGCGCCAGCAGCACGATGGACGGGACAGCCTACGAGCAGTACTTC. This sequence encodes CASSTMDGTAYEQYF.

A note on this clone: One junction end does not reproduce the germline sequence, and a read error may be involved. The gene calls are TRBV7-9 and TRBJ2-4; weak D call: TRBD2 (5 bases). The CDR3 is 19 amino acids. Germline V CDR1 and CDR2: SEHNR, FQNEAQ (reference sequence). CDR3 amino acids: CSSSPPRSAPEGSKNIQYF. The CDR3 DNA sequence: TGTTCCAGCAGCCCCCCGCGGTCCGCCCCCGAGGGCTCCAAAAACATTCAGTACTTC.

The CDR3 DNA follows: TGTGCCAGCAGCCAAGCGGTTCACTACGAGCAGTACTTC. This translates into CASSQAVHYEQYF. The chain joins TRBV7-6 to TRBJ2-7; D is perhaps TRBD2 (5 bases). The germline gives CDR1 SGHVS, CDR2 FNYEAQ. CDR3 length equals 13 residues. V lost 5 bases and J 3 bases, leaving 11 bases between the germline ends.

J is TRBJ2-7 and V is TRBV6-5, with 11 bases that match TRBD1. The CDR3 runs to 15 residues. Germline lookup yields CDR1 MNHEY and CDR2 SVGAGI. The junction had 7 bases not matched to a gene; V was cut back by 5 bases and J by 4 bases. The CDR3 sequence is CASSPRDRGSYEQYF. CDR3 nucleotide sequence: TGTGCCAGCAGTCCACGGGACAGGGGGTCGTACGAGCAGTACTTC.

The rearrangement links TRBV5-1 to TRBJ2-3; 10 bases map to TRBD1. V was clipped by 4 bases and J by 4 bases; unmatched bases: 9. CDR1 and CDR2 (germline): SGHRS, YFSETQ. The length of the CDR3 is 16 residues. Here the CDR3 reads CASSPSGTGVPDTQYF. CDR3 coding DNA: TGCGCCAGCAGCCCGTCCGGGACAGGGGTCCCAGATACGCAGTATTTT.

In its sample, this clone was seen once. Relative to the germline gene, one junction end is altered; a read error may explain this. In DNA form, the CDR3 reads TGTGCCAGCAGCGTACAGGTGAACACCGGGAAGCTGTTTTTT. Residues: CASSVQVNTGKLFF. The chain joins TRBV9 to TRBJ2-2, with D possibly TRBD2 on 5 matching bases. The CDR3 length is 14 residues. The germline gives CDR1 SGDLS, CDR2 YYNGEE.

The rearrangement links TRBV5-5 to TRBJ2-5, with 8 bases aligning to TRBD2. V was clipped by 1 base and J by 1 base; unmatched bases: 3. The CDR3 is 15 amino acids. Germline V gene data show CDR1 as SGHKS and CDR2 as YYEKEE (reference sequence). CDR3 coding DNA: TGTGCCAGCAGCTTGAGCGGGAGCTTCCAAGAGACCCAGTACTTC. Translated, it gives CASSLSGSFQETQYF.

The chain combines TRBV7-9 with TRBJ1-4; 7 bases fit TRBD1. CDR3 length: 14 amino acids. Germline V gives CDR1 SEHNR, CDR2 FQNEAQ (reference sequence). After removal of 1 base from V and 7 bases from J, the junction contained 3 bases not matched to a gene. As DNA, the CDR3 is TGTGCCAGCAGCTTAGTAGGGGGCGGTGAAAAACTGTTTTTT. The encoded protein is CASSLVGGGEKLFF.

The count of this clone is one. The V and J genes are TRBV5-1 and TRBJ1-4, with D possibly matching TRBD1 (6 bases). This CDR3 has 14 residues. The germline V gene has CDR1 SGHRS and CDR2 YFSETQ. The V end was cut by 0 bases, the J end by 7 bases, with 10 bases between. This CDR3 reads CASSLEGVREKLFF. The CDR3 DNA sequence: TGCGCCAGCAGCTTGGAGGGGGTTCGTGAAAAACTGTTTTTT.

With respect to this clone: Germline and junction disagree at one end, which may indicate a read error. The rearrangement joins TRBV5-4 to TRBJ2-4, with 9 positions matching TRBD1. Germline lookup yields CDR1 SGHNT and CDR2 YYREEE (reference sequence). This CDR3 is built from 15 residues. This chain's CDR3 is CASSSDRGAENSQYF. DNA for the CDR3: TGTGCCAGCAGCTCGGACAGGGGAGCGGAAAACAGTCAGTACTTC.

The rearrangement uses TRBV13 and TRBJ2-7, with 7 positions matching TRBD1. Looked up from germline, CDR1 is PRHDT and CDR2 is FYEKMQ (reference sequence). CDR3 length: 15 residues. V dropped 5 bases and J dropped 3; count of bases not matched to a gene: 10. In DNA, the CDR3 is TGTGCCAGCAGCCCCAGAGGGACAGAACACTACGAGCAGTACTTC. This sequence encodes CASSPRGTEHYEQYF.